A selection of T cell receptor beta chains follows, all from one sample in a study of T cell responses to AZD1222 COVID-19 vaccine. The repertoire was sequenced with immunoSEQ multiplex PCR; TCRdb's copy has only in-frame clones and lacks some. The repertoire holds some 150,000 clones, roughly 88% seen once, with 3% to 4% in the top ten. The sequences come from peripheral blood, collected on day 0 of MenACWY control vaccination. The receptor set was obtained from an adult in good health. Both conserved end residues are part of each CDR3. The D gene is left open where the match is weak. Size is stated for part of the rows, as once, few or many counts, or as a class when the clone is expanded.

.	TRBJ2-7	14	TRBD1	TRBV11-3	CASSWGQSSYEQYF	TGTGCCAGCAGCTGGGGACAGTCCTCCTACGAGCAGTACTTC
.	TRBJ1-2	15	.	TRBV5-8	CASSRRGSPNYGYTF	TGTGCCAGCAGCCGGAGGGGGTCCCCTAACTATGGCTACACCTTC
.	TRBJ2-3	14	TRBD2	TRBV6-5	CASSLLAGEDTQYF	TGTGCCAGCAGTCTTCTAGCGGGAGAAGATACGCAGTATTTT
.	TRBJ2-2	14	.	TRBV11-3	CASSLMQATGELFF	TGTGCCAGCAGCTTAATGCAAGCCACCGGGGAGCTGTTTTTT
.	TRBJ1-2	13	.	TRBV5-1	CASSPGQLYGYTF	TGCGCCAGCAGCCCTGGACAGCTCTATGGCTACACCTTC
once	TRBJ1-5	12	.	TRBV12-3/TRBV12-4	CASSLNSQPQHF	TGTGCCAGCAGTTTGAACAGCCAGCCCCAGCATTTT
.	TRBJ2-2	17	TRBD2	TRBV4-3	CASSQYGTSGGTGELFF	TGCGCCAGCAGCCAATATGGGACTAGCGGGGGCACCGGGGAGCTGTTTTTT
.	TRBJ1-1	13	.	TRBV7-9	CASSFRGNTEAFF	TGTGCCAGCAGCTTTAGGGGGAACACTGAAGCTTTCTTT
.	TRBJ1-2	15	TRBD1	TRBV4-2	CATRRVPGQALGYTF	TGTGCCACCAGGAGGGTCCCGGGACAGGCGTTGGGCTACACCTTC
once	TRBJ2-7	14	TRBD1	TRBV4-3	CASSYGQGHYEQYF	TGCGCCAGCAGTTACGGACAGGGGCATTACGAGCAGTACTTC
.	TRBJ2-7	13	TRBD1	TRBV3-1/TRBV3-2	CASSQKGGQGQYF	TGTGCCAGCAGCCAAAAAGGGGGACAGGGGCAGTACTTC
.	TRBJ1-1	14	.	TRBV3-1/TRBV3-2	CASSQGVLNTEAFF	TGTGCCAGCAGCCAAGGGGTCCTCAACACTGAAGCTTTCTTT
.	TRBJ1-2	13	.	TRBV11-2	CASSLSHRYGYTF	TGTGCCAGCAGCTTGTCACACCGCTATGGCTACACCTTC
.	TRBJ2-1	12	.	TRBV27	CASSLAYNEQFF	TGTGCCAGCAGTCTAGCGTACAATGAGCAGTTCTTC
.	TRBJ1-2	12	.	TRBV12-3/TRBV12-4	CASSLGSLGYTF	TGTGCCAGCAGTTTAGGGTCGCTTGGCTACACCTTC
.	TRBJ1-5	14	TRBD1	TRBV18	CASSAGTGGQPQHF	TGTGCCAGCTCAGCCGGGACAGGGGGACAGCCCCAGCATTTT
.	TRBJ1-6	16	.	TRBV4-1	CASSQVPPTGNSPLHF	TGCGCCAGCAGCCAAGTCCCTCCGACAGGCAATTCACCCCTCCACTTT
.	TRBJ2-7	16	TRBD2	TRBV19	CASSIFASGAYYEQYF	TGTGCCAGTAGTATTTTTGCTAGCGGGGCGTACTACGAGCAGTACTTC
few	TRBJ2-1	14	TRBD1	TRBV5-1	CASSLRDRDDEQFF	TGCGCCAGCAGCTTGAGAGACAGGGACGATGAGCAGTTCTTC
.	TRBJ2-4	15	TRBD2	TRBV5-4	CASSSGTSGSNIQYF	TGTGCCAGCAGCTCTGGGACTAGCGGGAGTAACATTCAGTACTTC
.	TRBJ1-1	14	.	TRBV6-2/TRBV6-3	CASSMEGSQTGAFF	TGTGCCAGCAGTATGGAGGGTTCCCAGACCGGAGCTTTCTTT
once	TRBJ2-1	15	.	TRBV25-1	CASSVPGTPANEQFF	TGTGCCAGCAGTGTACCCGGGACCCCTGCCAATGAGCAGTTCTTC
.	TRBJ1-3	16	TRBD1	TRBV11-2	CASTLRQGSSGNTIYF	TGTGCCAGCACCTTAAGACAGGGAAGCTCTGGAAACACCATATATTTT
.	TRBJ1-6	13	.	TRBV7-2	CASSLARDSPLHF	TGTGCCAGCAGCTTAGCGCGGGATTCACCCCTCCACTTT
.	TRBJ2-3	18	TRBD2	TRBV6-1	CASSVWGTSGRRMDTQYF	TGTGCCAGCAGTGTATGGGGGACTAGCGGGAGGAGGATGGATACGCAGTATTTT
.	TRBJ2-1	19	.	TRBV12-5	CASGLAPRYKTRLNNEQFF	TGTGCTAGTGGTTTGGCCCCGCGTTATAAGACTAGGTTAAACAATGAGCAGTTCTTC
.	TRBJ2-7	15	.	TRBV5-4	CASSFPFDGTYEQYF	TGTGCCAGCAGCTTTCCATTTGACGGAACCTACGAGCAGTACTTC
few	TRBJ1-6	13	.	TRBV18	CASSGREGSPLHF	TGTGCCAGCTCCGGGAGAGAGGGGTCACCCCTCCACTTT
.	TRBJ2-5	16	TRBD2	TRBV27	CASGAGGLGLRETQYF	TGTGCCAGCGGGGCGGGGGGTTTAGGGCTTAGAGAGACCCAGTACTTC
once	TRBJ1-3	14	.	TRBV2	CASSDRLSGNTIYF	TGTGCCAGCAGTGACAGGTTATCTGGAAACACCATATATTTT
.	TRBJ2-7	16	.	TRBV7-2	CASSLGRGGNSYEQYF	TGTGCCAGCAGCTTAGGCAGGGGGGGTAATAGCTACGAGCAGTACTTC
.	TRBJ1-6	15	.	TRBV4-3	CASSQDIQENSPLHF	TGCGCCAGCAGCCAAGATATTCAGGAAAATTCACCCCTCCACTTT
few	TRBJ2-1	16	.	TRBV9	CASSSGPPGSYNEQFF	TGTGCCAGCAGCTCCGGACCCCCGGGGTCCTACAATGAGCAGTTCTTC
once	TRBJ1-1	15	.	TRBV19	CASSIAPRAIAEAFF	TGTGCCAGTAGTATAGCGCCCAGGGCTATCGCTGAAGCTTTCTTT